This T cell receptor beta chain appears in the sequencing data of a study of identical twins. Overall study results and limits: Monozygotic twin pairs showed more out-of-frame TCR alpha sharing than models estimated.

One entry per CDR3 protein, called by TCRdb with MiXCR from the 5' RACE reads. The table has under 350,000 distinct CDR3 sequences, more than 8% seen once. The germline gives CDR1 MNHEY, CDR2 SVGAGI. The CDR3 is 16 amino acids. V gave up 2 bases and J gave up 4 bases; unmatched junction bases: 7. A note on this clonotype: Its antigen is undetermined.

Separately, the same data were catalogued under a study of yellow fever vaccine responses in identical twins. As reported in that work: Vaccine T cell responses of twins reportedly seemed partly convergent and partly personalized.

What was sequenced was CD8+ T cells sorted from blood. The receptor was derived from a woman between 18 and 30 years old in good health. The chain combines TRBV6-5 with TRBJ2-5; 10 nucleotides match TRBD1. The CDR3, as DNA: TGTGCCAGCAGTTACCCTCCCGGGACAGGGGCAGAGACCCAGTACTTC. Residues: CASSYPPGTGAETQYF.